This entry concerns a single T cell receptor beta chain. Antigen unknown. Single viable CD3+CD4+CD8-CD45RO+ cells were sorted as the memory CD4+ T cells. Serum IgG to CMV pp150, pp28, p38 and p52 defined serostatus. CD4+ T cells were isolated by positive magnetic selection. Original processing notes: After removing out-of-frame reads, 2,204,828 distinct TCRbeta sequences remained. Generated by immunoSEQ multiplex PCR, the TCRdb table keeps only in-frame clones and is missing some. For V, J and clone size, that table is used; D and trimming come from the DNA. Found here are about 50,000 clones, roughly four fifths of them singletons; the top ten hold about 0.6%. These data are taken from a study of memory CD4+ T cells and cytomegalovirus serostatus. Broader study findings: CD4+ memory repertoires contained about 40% of the 164 reported CMV TCRbeta sequences.

In germline, CDR1 is KGHSH, CDR2 LQKENI. The CDR3 contains 13 residues. V lost 4 bases and J 5 bases, leaving 11 bases between the germline ends. The chain combines TRBV18 with TRBJ2-5; maybe TRBD1 (6 bases). Sequenced: memory CD4+ T cells from blood. The clonotype comes from an adult in good health and CMV-seronegative. The CDR3 spells CASSLATGETQYF. In DNA, the CDR3 is TGTGCCAGCTCACTGGCCACAGGGGAGACCCAGTACTTC.